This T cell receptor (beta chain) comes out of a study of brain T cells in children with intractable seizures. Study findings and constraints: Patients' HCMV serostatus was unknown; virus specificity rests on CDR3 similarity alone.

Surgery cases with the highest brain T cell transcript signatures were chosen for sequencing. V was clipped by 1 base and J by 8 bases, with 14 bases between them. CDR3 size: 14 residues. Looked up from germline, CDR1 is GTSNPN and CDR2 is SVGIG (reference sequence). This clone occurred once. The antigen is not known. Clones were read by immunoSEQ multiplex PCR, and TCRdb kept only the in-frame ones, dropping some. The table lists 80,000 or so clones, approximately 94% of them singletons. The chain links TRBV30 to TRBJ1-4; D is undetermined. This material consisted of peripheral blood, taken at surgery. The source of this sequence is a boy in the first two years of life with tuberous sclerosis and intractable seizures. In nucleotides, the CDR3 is TGTGCCTGGAGTGGGGGAAGCCCGGGAGAAAAACTGTTTTTT. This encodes CAWSGGSPGEKLFF.